One sample yielded the 23 T cell receptor beta chains listed below, sequenced in a study of T cell responses to AZD1222 COVID-19 vaccine. Sequenced by immunoSEQ multiplex PCR; TCRdb stores in-frame clones only, minus some. The table records 90,000 to 150,000 clones, roughly 87% of them present only once. Source: peripheral blood, taken 28 days after the second AZD1222 dose. Every receptor here comes from an adult who received the AZD1222 COVID-19 vaccine.

The rearrangement joins TRBV19 to TRBJ1-2; TRBD1 matches at 8 bases. The CDR3 has 16 amino acids. CDR1 LNHDA and CDR2 SQIVND come from the germline V gene (reference sequence). Trimming removed 5 bases from V and 2 bases from J; junction bases left unmatched: 10. The CDR3 spells CASSSLQGVINYGYTF. Written as DNA, the CDR3 is TGTGCCAGTAGTTCTCTACAGGGGGTGATAAACTATGGCTACACCTTC. Looking up the rest from reference TRBV19 and TRBJ1-2 gives the full variable domain: DGGITQSPKYLFRKEGQNVTLSCEQNLNHDAMYWYRQDPGQGLRLIYYSQIVNDFQKGDIAEGYSVSREKKESFPLTVTSAQKNPTAFYLCASSSLQGVINYGYTFGSGTRLTVV.

V gene TRBV21-1 combines with J gene TRBJ2-5. TRBV21-1 is an annotated pseudogene. The CDR3 has 13 residues. As DNA, the CDR3 is TGTGCCAGCAGCATCCACCCCCAAGAGACCCAGTACTTC. Protein: CASSIHPQETQYF.

In DNA form, the CDR3 reads TGTGCCAGCTCTCAAAGGGGACAAATTGTTCGGGGTAATGAAAAACTGTTTTTT. Encoded protein: CASSQRGQIVRGNEKLFF. The V and J genes are TRBV6-4 and TRBJ1-4, with D possibly matching TRBD1 (6 bases). This CDR3 region has 18 residues. Trimming removed 8 bases at V and 4 bases at J, with 26 bases between. CDR1 MRHNA and CDR2 SNTAGT come from the germline V gene.

The genes are TRBV18 and TRBJ2-7; a weak D match, TRBD2 (6 bases). V gave up 1 base and J gave up 4 bases, with 11 bases separating them. The length of the CDR3 is 14 residues. Per the germline V gene, CDR1 is KGHSH and CDR2 is LQKENI. Here the CDR3 reads CASSPRDGGYEQYF. The CDR3 DNA follows: TGTGCCAGCTCACCACGGGACGGGGGATACGAGCAGTACTTC.

The rearrangement uses TRBV7-8 and TRBJ1-5, with 10 positions matching TRBD1. J gave up 0 bases and V 5 bases, and 13 bases lay outside the gene matches. Germline CDR1 SGHVS, CDR2 FQNEAQ. The CDR3 consists of 19 residues. CDR3 in amino acids: CASSPPGQGPVYSNQPQHF. The CDR3 nucleotides are TGTGCCAGCAGCCCGCCGGGACAGGGGCCTGTATATAGCAATCAGCCCCAGCATTTT.

The chain couples TRBV11-1 to TRBJ1-1; possible D gene TRBD1, 5 bases. Trimming cost V 5 bases and J 2 bases, with 15 bases left between them. The germline V gene has CDR1 SGHAT and CDR2 FQDESV (reference sequence). The CDR3 contains 15 residues. The DNA of the CDR3 is TGTGCCAGCAGCCTCTGGACAAGCTCTAACACTGAAGCTTTCTTT. It encodes CASSLWTSSNTEAFF.

The chain links TRBV5-1 to TRBJ1-1; D ambiguous. The ends were cut back, 1 base at V and 1 base at J, with 5 bases in the middle. The CDR3 covers 13 residues. Per the germline V gene, CDR1 is SGHRS and CDR2 is YFSETQ. The CDR3 region has the DNA TGCGCCAGCAGCTTGTTTCAGAACACTGAAGCTTTCTTT. Protein: CASSLFQNTEAFF.

V is TRBV19 and J is TRBJ1-5, with TRBD1 matching 8 bases. Germline lookup yields CDR1 LNHDA and CDR2 SQIVND (reference sequence). The V segment lost 1 base and the J segment 6 bases; nucleotides outside the gene matches: 8. The CDR3 is made up of 16 amino acids. CDR3 nucleotides: TGTGCCAGTAGTATAGTGTACGACAGGGGTGCTCAGCCCCAGCATTTT. As protein: CASSIVYDRGAQPQHF.

The V gene is TRBV19, the J gene TRBJ1-6, with TRBD1 matching 7 bases. J gave up 6 bases and V 4 bases, and 6 bases lay outside the gene matches. CDR1 is LNHDA, CDR2 SQIVND, per germline (reference sequence). This CDR3 spans 15 amino acids. Written as DNA, the CDR3 is TGTGCCAGTAGTACTTACAGGGGTGGTAATTCACCCCTCCACTTT. Encoded protein: CASSTYRGGNSPLHF.

V gene TRBV3-1 (or the pseudogene TRBV3-2) combines with J gene TRBJ1-2; D may be TRBD1 (5 bases). Trimming left V 6 bases short and J 3 bases short, with 14 bases between. Germline V lookup: CDR1 LGHDT, CDR2 YNNKEL (reference sequence). CDR3 size: 14 residues. The CDR3 nucleotides read TGTGCCAGCAGTCGGGGAGGGACCTACTATGGCTACACCTTC. It yields the protein CASSRGGTYYGYTF.

The V gene is TRBV19, the J gene TRBJ1-1, with D perhaps TRBD1 (5 bases). The CDR3 is 15 amino acids. V was shortened by 6 bases and J by 0 bases, with 14 bases between the two germline ends. CDR1 is LNHDA and CDR2 is SQIVND in the germline V gene (reference sequence). The CDR3 spells CASRTGRNMNTEAFF. In DNA form, the CDR3 reads TGTGCCAGTAGGACGGGACGGAACATGAACACTGAAGCTTTCTTT.

The chain carries TRBV10-1 and TRBJ1-3, with 7 bases fitting TRBD1. Germline assignment: CDR1 WNHNN and CDR2 SYGVQD (reference sequence). The length of the CDR3 is 16 residues. Trimming cost V 0 bases and J 2 bases; bases outside gene matches: 4. In nucleotides, the CDR3 is TGCGCCAGCAGTGAGTCCGGCAGGGGGACTGGAAACACCATATATTTT. Its translation: CASSESGRGTGNTIYF.

The V gene is TRBV6-1, the J gene TRBJ1-5, with a weak D call TRBD1 (5 bases). Germline V lookup: CDR1 MNHNS, CDR2 SASEGT. This CDR3 contains 17 residues. V lost 2 bases and J lost 2, with 16 bases in between. The CDR3 region is CASSELYAGRGNQPQHF. The CDR3 coding sequence is TGTGCCAGCAGTGAACTTTATGCGGGCAGGGGCAATCAGCCCCAGCATTTT.

This clone was recorded a few times. The gene calls are TRBV5-8 and TRBJ1-1, with unresolved D. Germline V gene sequence: CDR1 SGHTS, CDR2 YDEGEE. Trimming removed 1 base from V and 4 bases from J, with 11 bases in between. The CDR3 runs to 14 residues. CDR3 protein: CASSLRRSVTEAFF. The CDR3 DNA follows: TGTGCCAGCAGCTTGAGACGGTCAGTCACTGAAGCTTTCTTT.

A single count supports this clone. The chain recombines TRBV5-1 with TRBJ1-2; TRBD1 agrees at 7 bases. V dropped 3 bases and J dropped 6; count of bases not matched to a gene: 2. Germline V gene sequence: CDR1 SGHRS, CDR2 YFSETQ. The CDR3 has 12 residues. The CDR3 is CASSSDRDGYTF. In DNA, the CDR3 is TGCGCCAGCAGCTCAGACAGGGATGGCTACACCTTC.

This chain uses TRBV11-3 with TRBJ2-7; D is perhaps TRBD1 (6 bases). The CDR3 has 17 amino acids. Per germline, CDR1 SGHNT and CDR2 YENEEA. V lost 1 base, J lost 2 bases, and 18 bases lay in between. This CDR3 reads CASSLGRTEELPYEQYF. The CDR3 DNA is TGTGCCAGCAGCTTAGGGCGGACAGAAGAATTGCCCTACGAGCAGTACTTC.

The chain employs TRBV5-1 and TRBJ1-2; unclear D gene. There are 15 residues in the CDR3. Trimming took 0 bases from V and 4 from J, leaving 13 bases between them. From germline, CDR1 is SGHRS and CDR2 YFSETQ. CDR3 nucleotide sequence: TGCGCCAGCAGCTTGGTGGCAGACCTTTTCTATGGCTACACCTTC. Translation: CASSLVADLFYGYTF.

The CDR3 sequence: CASRGEGHAQPQHF. As DNA, the CDR3 is TGCGCCAGCAGAGGGGAAGGGCACGCTCAGCCCCAGCATTTT. The chain employs TRBV5-1 and TRBJ1-5, with D tentatively TRBD1 (5 bases). The V end lost 5 bases, the J end lost 6 bases, and 15 bases lay between the germline ends. Germline loops: CDR1 SGHRS, CDR2 YFSETQ. This CDR3 spans 14 amino acids.

This rearrangement joins TRBV27 to TRBJ1-6; D is ambiguous. In germline, CDR1 is MNHEY, CDR2 SMNVEV (reference sequence). The V end was cut by 0 bases, the J end by 1 base, with 7 bases between. The CDR3 sequence is 16 residues long. CDR3 region: CASSLSPVSYNSPLHF. In DNA, the CDR3 is TGTGCCAGCAGTTTATCCCCAGTGTCCTATAATTCACCCCTCCACTTT.

The chain is built from TRBV3-1 (or the pseudogene TRBV3-2) and TRBJ1-4, with D tentatively TRBD1 (6 bases). The CDR3 is 14 residues long. Trimming stripped 4 bases from V and 8 bases from J, with 14 bases between. Germline values: CDR1 LGHDT, CDR2 YNNKEL (reference sequence). The CDR3 spells CASSLKGVVEKLFF. CDR3 coding DNA: TGTGCCAGCAGCCTTAAGGGGGTCGTGGAAAAACTGTTTTTT.

The J gene is TRBJ2-3, the V gene TRBV4-2, with 13 bases fitting TRBD2. The germline CDR1 and CDR2 sequences are LGHNA and YNFKEQ. V dropped 3 bases and J dropped 15; count of bases not matched to a gene: 21. The CDR3 sequence is 18 residues long. The CDR3 nucleotides read TGTGCCAGCAGCCATTCCCGGGGACTAGCGGGGCTAGGGCCCGGGGTTTATTTT. Its protein product is CASSHSRGLAGLGPGVYF.

In its sample, this clone was seen a few times. The chain couples TRBV19 to TRBJ2-1, with 7 bases lining up with TRBD1. The CDR3 runs 17 residues. V lost 2 bases and J lost 4; bases outside the gene matches: 11. Germline lookup yields CDR1 LNHDA and CDR2 SQIVND (reference sequence). Written as DNA, the CDR3 is TGTGCCAGTAGTATAATAAGGGGGCCAGTTCCTTACAATGAGCAGTTCTTC. Encoded protein: CASSIIRGPVPYNEQFF.

The chain combines TRBV29-1 with TRBJ1-2; perhaps TRBD1 as D (5 bases). The germline gives CDR1 SQVTM, CDR2 ANQGSEA. This CDR3 is 12 amino acids long. V lost 7 bases, J lost 5 bases, and 14 bases lay in between. CDR3 protein: CSAPGRGYGYTF. The CDR3 DNA follows: TGCAGCGCCCCCGGCCGGGGGTATGGCTACACCTTC. Combining the CDR3 with reference TRBV29-1 and TRBJ1-2 gives the whole variable domain SAVISQKPSRDICQRGTSLTIQCQVDSQVTMMFWYRQQPGQSLTLIATANQGSEATYESGFVIDKFPISRPNLTFSTLTVSNMSPEDSSIYLCSAPGRGYGYTFGSGTRLTVV.